A selection of T cell receptor beta chains follows, all from one sample in a study of patients and donors after allogeneic stem cell transplantation. TCRdb used MiXCR to reprocess the RT-PCR reads, holding one entry per CDR3 protein. The top ten clones hold 6% of a sample with about a million distinct CDR3 sequences, more than 15% of them seen once. Sequencing input: blood, either unsorted or a sorted T cell fraction (not recorded which). These receptors were obtained from a human donor who was either an allogeneic HSCT recipient or a stem cell or donor lymphocyte infusion donor (not recorded which). It is not recorded whose cells these are; they may come from a transplant donor. Each CDR3 is given with its conserved first and last residue. The D gene is left open where the match is weak. Clone size, where shown, is once, few, many, or a class for clones that have expanded.

J,size,V,D,CDR3,DNA
TRBJ2-4,few,TRBV7-9,NA,CASSRPGGGGNIQYF,TGTGCCAGCAGCCGTCCCGGGGGAGGAGGAAACATTCAGTACTTC
TRBJ2-3,NA,TRBV3-1,NA,CASSLTDFSTDTQYF,TGTGCCAGCAGCTTGACCGACTTCTCCACAGATACGCAGTATTTT
TRBJ2-5,few,TRBV4-2,TRBD2,CASSQVRRGGGETQYF,TGTGCCAGCAGCCAAGTTCGGCGGGGGGGCGGAGAGACCCAGTACTTC
TRBJ2-2,NA,TRBV18,NA,CASSPPDRRTGELFF,TGTGCCAGCTCACCACCGGACAGACGCACCGGGGAGCTGTTTTTT
TRBJ1-2,NA,TRBV12-5,NA,CASVESYNYGYTF,TGTGCTAGTGTAGAAAGCTATAACTATGGCTACACCTTC
TRBJ2-5,few,TRBV27,NA,CASSSGQKQQETQYF,TGTGCCAGCAGTTCTGGACAGAAACAGCAAGAGACCCAGTACTTC
TRBJ2-2,NA,TRBV18,NA,CASSIIGGELFF,TGTGCCAGCTCCATTATCGGCGGGGAGCTGTTTTTT
TRBJ2-3,NA,TRBV20-1,NA,CSAVQYGTSSTDTQYF,TGCAGTGCCGTTCAGTACGGGACATCTAGCACAGATACGCAGTATTTT
TRBJ2-3,NA,TRBV7-3,NA,CASSSHLTDTQYF,TGTGCCAGCAGCTCGCACTTAACAGATACGCAGTATTTT
TRBJ2-5,few,TRBV9,TRBD2,CASSGGGRLQETQYF,TGTGCCAGCAGCGGCGGGGGGCGGCTCCAAGAGACCCAGTACTTC
TRBJ2-1,NA,TRBV12-3/TRBV12-4,NA,CASSLGASGEQFF,TGTGCCAGCAGTTTAGGGGCTTCGGGGGAGCAGTTCTTC
TRBJ2-3,many,TRBV12-3/TRBV12-4,NA,CASSLRPWADTQYF,TGTGCCAGCAGTCTCCGCCCATGGGCAGATACGCAGTATTTT
TRBJ1-5,NA,TRBV6-1,TRBD1,CASDPGQGYVQPQHF,TGTGCCAGCGACCCGGGACAGGGTTATGTTCAGCCCCAGCATTTT
TRBJ2-1,NA,TRBV12-3/TRBV12-4,NA,CASSAGGNHNEQFF,TGTGCCAGCAGCGCCGGCGGGAACCACAATGAGCAGTTCTTC
TRBJ1-1,many,TRBV10-3,NA,CAISERKGRMNTEAFF,TGTGCCATCAGTGAGCGAAAGGGACGGATGAACACTGAAGCTTTCTTT
TRBJ1-5,few,TRBV4-1,NA,CASSPSSLTGPQHF,TGCGCCAGCAGCCCTTCCTCTTTGACAGGCCCCCAGCATTTT
TRBJ2-5,NA,TRBV15,TRBD1,CATSRDAQGRGIAQYF,TGTGCCACCAGCAGAGATGCACAGGGGAGAGGAATTGCCCAGTACTTC
TRBJ1-2,NA,TRBV2,TRBD1,CAISDRGMNGYTF,TGTGCCATCTCGGACAGGGGAATGAATGGCTACACCTTC
TRBJ1-1,few,TRBV5-1,NA,CASSSRAGVNTEAFF,TGCGCCAGCAGCTCCCGGGCAGGGGTGAACACTGAAGCTTTCTTT
TRBJ2-7,few,TRBV25-1,TRBD1,CASSGRQGFSYEQYF,TGTGCCAGCAGTGGCCGACAGGGCTTCTCCTACGAGCAGTACTTC
TRBJ2-7,NA,TRBV4-1,NA,CASSQPGRSYEQYF,TGCGCCAGCAGCCAACCAGGCCGTAGCTACGAGCAGTACTTC
TRBJ2-1,many,TRBV20-1,TRBD2,CSARDPNSGGYNEQFF,TGCAGTGCTAGAGATCCAAATAGCGGGGGGTACAATGAGCAGTTCTTC
TRBJ2-2,NA,TRBV27,TRBD1,CASSLRPGQGNTGELFF,TGTGCCAGCAGTTTACGCCCGGGACAGGGGAACACCGGGGAGCTGTTTTTT
TRBJ2-2,many,TRBV4-3,TRBD2,CASSQEWSGGGARHGELFF,TGCGCCAGCAGCCAAGAATGGAGTGGCGGGGGGGCCCGACACGGGGAGCTGTTTTTT
TRBJ2-7,once,TRBV9,TRBD2,CASSVSLAGGGEQYF,TGTGCCAGCAGCGTCTCCCTAGCGGGAGGAGGGGAGCAGTACTTC
TRBJ2-2,NA,TRBV20-1,NA,CSASGGGRTGELFF,TGCAGTGCGTCCGGAGGGGGGCGGACCGGGGAGCTGTTTTTT
TRBJ2-1,NA,TRBV20-1,TRBD2,CSASGTKNEQFF,TGCAGTGCTAGTGGGACTAAAAATGAGCAGTTCTTC
TRBJ1-5,NA,TRBV24-1,TRBD1,CATSDGTGWPHSNQPQHF,TGTGCCACCAGTGATGGGACAGGGTGGCCCCATAGCAATCAGCCCCAGCATTTT
TRBJ2-2,few,TRBV2,NA,CASRRDRANTGELFF,TGTGCCAGCCGCCGGGACCGAGCGAACACCGGGGAGCTGTTTTTT
TRBJ1-1,NA,TRBV3-1,TRBD1,CASRFTDRGSEAFF,TGTGCCAGCAGATTCACCGACAGGGGCTCTGAAGCTTTCTTT
TRBJ2-7,NA,TRBV30,TRBD1,CASGQVPYEQYF,TGTGCCTCTGGACAGGTTCCTTACGAGCAGTACTTC